This passage covers 11 T cell receptor beta chains from one sample sequenced in a study of cytomegalovirus exposure and HLA in healthy donors. In the PCR, 60 Vbeta and 13 Jbeta primers were used. Only in-frame clones appear in the TCRdb table, and some are missing; sequencing was by immunoSEQ multiplex PCR. The data contain about 180,000 clones, over 70% of them seen just once; the ten biggest clones take up more than 0.5%. Specimen: PBMCs. These receptors were collected from a woman between 45 and 65 years old in good health and CMV-seronegative.

The chain is built from TRBV6-1 and TRBJ1-5; TRBD1 aligns across 8 bases. The CDR3 totals 15 residues. CDR1 and CDR2 from the germline V gene are MNHNS and SASEGT. V lost 5 bases and J lost 7; bases outside the gene matches: 10. The CDR3 DNA reads TGTGCCAGCAGTACCCTGACAGGGGCGGAGCAGCCCCAGCATTTT. Amino acid sequence: CASSTLTGAEQPQHF.

This clone was recorded a few times. This chain connects TRBV19 to TRBJ1-1; D might be TRBD1 (6 bases). V was cut by 7 bases and J by 1 base, with 13 bases left in between. The CDR3 has 14 amino acids. CDR1 is LNHDA, CDR2 SQIVND, per germline (reference sequence). The CDR3 loop is CASMTRTANTEAFF. CDR3 DNA: TGTGCCAGTATGACAAGGACAGCGAACACTGAAGCTTTCTTT.

V usage is TRBV11-2 and J usage is TRBJ1-2; possibly TRBD1 for D (6 bases). The CDR3 runs to 13 residues. CDR1 and CDR2 from the germline V gene are SGHAT and FQNNGV. V gave up 3 bases and J gave up 6 bases, with 11 bases separating them. The CDR3: CASSFVTGNGYTF. The CDR3 DNA follows: TGTGCCAGCAGCTTCGTTACAGGGAATGGCTACACCTTC.

This sequence joins TRBV12-5 and TRBJ2-3, with 8 nucleotides matching TRBD1. V lost 5 bases, J lost 2 bases, and 9 bases stayed unmatched. Germline assignment: CDR1 LGHNT and CDR2 FRNRAP. The CDR3 is 16 residues long. The CDR3 spells CASGNGAGGPTDTQYF. DNA for the CDR3: TGTGCTAGTGGTAATGGGGCAGGGGGCCCCACAGATACGCAGTATTTT.

The chain links TRBV6-1 to TRBJ2-7; no clear D. The V end was cut by 7 bases, the J end by 7 bases, with 11 bases between. The CDR3 is 11 amino acids. The germline gives CDR1 MNHNS, CDR2 SASEGT. CDR3 region: CASITSGEQYF. CDR3 DNA: TGTGCCAGCATAACATCGGGTGAGCAGTACTTC.

This rearrangement joins TRBV27 to TRBJ1-1; perhaps TRBD1 as D (6 bases). Germline V gene sequence: CDR1 MNHEY, CDR2 SMNVEV (reference sequence). CDR3 size: 16 residues. Trimming stripped 2 bases from V and 4 bases from J, with 17 bases between. CDR3 region: CASSLTPTGRGTEAFF. The CDR3 DNA is TGTGCCAGCAGTTTAACCCCAACAGGGAGGGGCACTGAAGCTTTCTTT.

V usage is TRBV7-2 and J usage is TRBJ1-5; 7 bases align to TRBD1. The length of the CDR3 is 15 residues. The V and J ends lost 0 bases and 11 bases, in that order; junction bases with no gene match: 10. Per germline, CDR1 SGHTA and CDR2 FQGNSA. CDR3 coding DNA: TGTGCCAGCAGCTTAGCCGGGGCAGGGGGTACGACCCAGCATTTT. Translated: CASSLAGAGGTTQHF.

The gene calls are TRBV18 and TRBJ1-2, with TRBD1 matching 9 bases. The CDR3 covers 15 residues. Trimming took 6 bases from V and 3 from J; bases not matched to a gene: 8. Germline CDR1 and CDR2: KGHSH and LQKENI. CDR3 DNA sequence: TGTGCCAGCTCCCCTCGACAGGGGGAGGACTATGGCTACACCTTC. This codes for CASSPRQGEDYGYTF.

This clone was observed once. The chain's CDR3 is CASSFRTGEKLFF. The CDR3 DNA sequence: TGTGCCAGCAGTTTCCGGACAGGGGAAAAACTGTTTTTT. This chain joins TRBV27 and TRBJ1-4; TRBD1 aligns across 8 bases. CDR1 and CDR2 (germline): MNHEY, SMNVEV (reference sequence). This CDR3 contains 13 residues. With 3 bases clipped from V and 8 bases from J, the junction kept 2 bases outside the gene matches. Full variable domain (missing parts from reference TRBV27 and TRBJ1-4): EAQVTQNPRYLITVTGKKLTVTCSQNMNHEYMSWYRQDPGLGLRQIYYSMNVEVTDKGDVPEGYKVSRKEKRNFPLILESPSPNQTSLYFCASSFRTGEKLFFGSGTQLSVL.

The chain joins TRBV27 to TRBJ2-5; D remains unclear. CDR3 length: 14 residues. Per the germline V gene, CDR1 is MNHEY and CDR2 is SMNVEV (reference sequence). V was shortened by 2 bases and J by 5 bases, with 12 bases between the two germline ends. In nucleotides, the CDR3 is TGTGCCAGCAGTTTAAGCGTAGGTCTGGAGACCCAGTACTTC. Its protein product is CASSLSVGLETQYF.

The rearrangement joins TRBV11-2 to TRBJ2-5; 12 nucleotides agree with TRBD2. The CDR3 covers 17 residues. The V gene's germline CDR1 is SGHAT and CDR2 FQNNGV. V trimming: 5 bases; J trimming: 5 bases; junction bases outside the gene matches: 12. CDR3 in DNA: TGTGCCAGCAGCCAGACTAGCGGGAGAGGGTCATATGAGACCCAGTACTTC. This translates into CASSQTSGRGSYETQYF.